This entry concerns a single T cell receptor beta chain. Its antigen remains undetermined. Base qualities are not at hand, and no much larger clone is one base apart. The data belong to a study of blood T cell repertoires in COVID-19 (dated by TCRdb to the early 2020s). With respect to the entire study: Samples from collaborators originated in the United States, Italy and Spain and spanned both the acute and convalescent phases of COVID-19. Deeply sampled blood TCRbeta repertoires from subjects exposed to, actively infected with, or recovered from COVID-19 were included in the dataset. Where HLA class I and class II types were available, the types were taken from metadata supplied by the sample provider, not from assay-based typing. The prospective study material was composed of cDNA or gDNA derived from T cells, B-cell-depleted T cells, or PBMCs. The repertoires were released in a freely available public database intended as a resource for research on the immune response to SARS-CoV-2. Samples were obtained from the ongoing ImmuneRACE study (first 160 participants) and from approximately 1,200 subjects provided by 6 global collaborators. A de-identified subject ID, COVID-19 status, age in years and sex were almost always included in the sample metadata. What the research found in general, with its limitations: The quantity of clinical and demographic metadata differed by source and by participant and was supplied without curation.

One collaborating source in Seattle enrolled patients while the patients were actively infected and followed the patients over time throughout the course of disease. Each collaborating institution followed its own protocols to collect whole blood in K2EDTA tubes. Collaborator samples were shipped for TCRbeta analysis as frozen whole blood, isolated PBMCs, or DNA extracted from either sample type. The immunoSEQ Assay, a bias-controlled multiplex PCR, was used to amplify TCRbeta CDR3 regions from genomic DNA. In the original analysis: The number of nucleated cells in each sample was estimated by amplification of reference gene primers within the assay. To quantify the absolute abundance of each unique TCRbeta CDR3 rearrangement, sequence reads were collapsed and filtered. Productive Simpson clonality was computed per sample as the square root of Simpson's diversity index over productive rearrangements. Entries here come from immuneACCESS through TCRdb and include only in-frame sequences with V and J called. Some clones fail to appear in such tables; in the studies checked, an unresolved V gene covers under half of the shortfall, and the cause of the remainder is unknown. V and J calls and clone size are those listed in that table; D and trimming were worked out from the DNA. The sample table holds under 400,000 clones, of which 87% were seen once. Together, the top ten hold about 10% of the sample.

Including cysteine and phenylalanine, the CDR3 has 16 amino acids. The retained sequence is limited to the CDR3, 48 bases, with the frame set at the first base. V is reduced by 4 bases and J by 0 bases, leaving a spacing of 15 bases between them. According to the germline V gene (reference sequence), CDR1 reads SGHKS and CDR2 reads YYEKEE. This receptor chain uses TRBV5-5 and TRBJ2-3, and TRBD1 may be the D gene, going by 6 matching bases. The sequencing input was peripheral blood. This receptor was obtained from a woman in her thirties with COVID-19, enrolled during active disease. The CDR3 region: CASSIPQGRSTDTQYF. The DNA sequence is TGTGCCAGCAGCATACCACAGGGAAGGAGCACAGATACGCAGTATTTT.